This record looks at one TCR beta chain sequence and its context. Its cognate antigen is unknown. The same CDR3 is also encoded by other DNA sequences in this sample. The data were obtained in a study of vaccination effects on CD4 cells after COVID-19. The CDR3 sequence is 13 residues long. CDR1 and CDR2 (germline): KGHDR, SFDVKD. V lost 3 bases and J 1 base, leaving 5 bases between the germline ends. Overall study results and limits: Infection- and vaccine-induced clones contracted markedly late after vaccination. The study dataset contains few convalescent patients and includes no early post-infection timepoints.

The ViraFEST assay expanded antigen-specific CD4+ T cells with viral peptide pools before sequencing. When roughly eleven days of culture had elapsed, CD4+ T cells were isolated. All vaccine recipients tested negative for nucleocapsid antibodies and had never contracted SARS-CoV-2 infection. PBMC were cultured at fewer than 2.5 million per well with roughly 9.7 IU/ml IL-2 and 7.5 to 10 ug/ml peptides. A half-volume exchange with IL-2 medium occurred on days 3 and 7. Assay: immunoSEQ multiplex PCR; the TCRdb copy retains only in-frame clones and omits some. Of about 41,000 clones listed, approximately 80% are singletons.

This specimen consisted of CD4+ T cells from PBMCs cultured with HCoV-NL63 spike peptides, obtained before COVID-19 vaccination. The V gene is TRBV24-1, the J gene TRBJ2-5; no firm D call. The receptor's source is a human donor who received a COVID-19 vaccine. CDR3 bases: TGTGCCACCAGTGATGGAAGCCAAGAGACCCAGTACTTC. As protein: CATSDGSQETQYF.